Listed below are T cell receptor beta chains from one sample, sequenced in a study of CD8 T cells in Susac syndrome. TCRdb re-analysed the immunoSEQ multiplex PCR reads in MiXCR, keeping a single row per CDR3 protein. The sample contains 100,000 to 150,000 distinct CDR3 sequences, 80% to 85% of which appear only once. Sequencing used CD8+ T cells from PBMCs. The receptor source for this set is a human donor with multiple sclerosis. CDR3s include the opening cysteine and the closing phenylalanine or tryptophan. The D gene is left open where the match is weak. Clone size is not always given. Where it is, it says once, few, many or a class for expanded clones.

CDR3aa | CDR3nt | abundance | v_gene | d_gene | j_gene
CASSQAIYTGELFF | TGTGCCAGCAGCCAGGCAATATACACCGGGGAGCTGTTTTTT | - | TRBV4-2 | - | TRBJ2-2
CASLPGPNTEAFF | TGTGCCAGCCTTCCGGGTCCGAACACTGAAGCTTTCTTT | few | TRBV6-1 | - | TRBJ1-1
CASSQVVRRNTIYF | TGTGCCAGCAGCCAAGTTGTTAGGAGAAACACCATATATTTT | - | TRBV3-1 | - | TRBJ1-3
CASSPDRVNTGELFF | TGTGCCAGCTCACCGGACAGGGTAAACACCGGGGAGCTGTTTTTT | - | TRBV18 | TRBD1 | TRBJ2-2
CASSLESGTGSNTEAFF | TGTGCCAGCAGCTTAGAATCGGGTACGGGATCGAACACTGAAGCTTTCTTT | once | TRBV11-3 | - | TRBJ1-1
CASSYLLSGTARNQPQHF | TGTGCCAGCAGTTACCTTCTCTCCGGGACAGCCAGGAATCAGCCCCAGCATTTT | - | TRBV6-2/TRBV6-3 | TRBD1 | TRBJ1-5
CASTLQGNQPQHF | TGTGCCAGCACCCTACAGGGGAATCAGCCCCAGCATTTT | - | TRBV12-3/TRBV12-4 | TRBD1 | TRBJ1-5
CASSLAWGINQPQHF | TGTGCCAGCAGCTTAGCATGGGGGATCAATCAGCCCCAGCATTTT | - | TRBV7-8 | - | TRBJ1-5
CASSPPAGTAYNEQFF | TGTGCCAGCAGCCCACCCGCCGGGACAGCGTACAATGAGCAGTTCTTC | - | TRBV9 | TRBD1 | TRBJ2-1
CASNPTGGLAGELFF | TGCGCCAGCAACCCGACAGGGGGCTTAGCCGGGGAGCTGTTTTTT | - | TRBV4-1 | TRBD1 | TRBJ2-2
CASSHSTSGDLSGANVLTF | TGTGCCAGCAGCCACTCTACTAGCGGGGACCTCTCTGGGGCCAACGTCCTGACTTTC | - | TRBV7-9 | TRBD2 | TRBJ2-6
CASSFGLAGANTGELFF | TGTGCTAGCAGCTTCGGACTAGCGGGAGCGAACACCGGGGAGCTGTTTTTT | - | TRBV7-7 | TRBD2 | TRBJ2-2
CASSQDAHLRGTGELFF | TGCGCCAGCAGCCAAGACGCCCACCTCAGGGGCACCGGGGAGCTGTTTTTT | - | TRBV4-1 | - | TRBJ2-2
CASRLAGDYGEQYF | TGTGCCAGCAGACTAGCGGGGGATTATGGCGAGCAGTACTTC | - | TRBV28 | TRBD2 | TRBJ2-7
CASSDITAYNEQFF | TGTGCCAGCAGCGACATCACGGCCTACAATGAGCAGTTCTTC | - | TRBV7-6 | - | TRBJ2-1
CASSRGQAKFGETQYF | TGTGCCAGCTCTCGCGGACAGGCAAAGTTTGGGGAGACCCAGTACTTC | - | TRBV18 | TRBD1 | TRBJ2-5
CASSQGPGTSYEQYF | TGCGCCAGCAGCCAAGGGCCCGGGACCTCCTACGAGCAGTACTTC | - | TRBV4-1 | - | TRBJ2-7
CASSYGQNYGYTF | TGTGCCAGCAGTTACGGGCAGAACTATGGCTACACCTTC | - | TRBV6-5 | - | TRBJ1-2
CASAGGRDEQFF | TGTGCCAGCGCCGGGGGCAGGGATGAGCAGTTCTTC | - | TRBV11-3 | - | TRBJ2-1